The present T cell receptor (beta chain) was sequenced within a study of shared clonotypes between healthy human individuals. Study-level points and caveats: Approximately 4.9% of naive CD4 clonotypes were shared across a handful of donors. Large sequencing depth failed to make sorted-subset sequencing complete, rarefaction showed.

With regard to this clone: Its specificity is not known.

The CDR3 is 13 residues long. The J segment lost 3 bases and the V segment lost 10 bases, leaving 8 bases of the junction unmatched. From germline, CDR1 is MNHEY and CDR2 SMNVEV (reference sequence). The authors ran the assay at deep level. The assay was immunoSEQ multiplex PCR, and TCRdb's table has in-frame clones only and misses some. The sample includes 2 million to 2.5 million clones, approximately 96% of them seen just once. Sample: naive CD4+ T cells sorted from blood. The subset: CD45RA+ positively selected. The V gene is TRBV27, the J gene TRBJ2-7, with 8 bases that match TRBD2. The sequence derives from a young man in good health. CDR3 protein: CATGTSPIYEQYF. The CDR3 region has the DNA TGTGCCACCGGGACTAGTCCTATCTACGAGCAGTACTTC.